These 2 T cell receptor beta chains originate from one sample sequenced in a study of siplizumab effects on memory and regulatory T cells. The protocol was immunoSEQ multiplex PCR, while the TCRdb copy is restricted to in-frame clones and leaves out a portion. The sample has more than 50,000 clones, approximately 95% seen once. The source material was CD8+ T cells sorted from blood. The receptors come from a human donor in good health.

V usage is TRBV7-9 and J usage is TRBJ2-5, with D unresolved. The germline V gene has CDR1 SEHNR and CDR2 FQNEAQ (reference sequence). V was trimmed by 0 bases and J by 7 bases, leaving 12 bases between them. CDR3 length equals 14 residues. The CDR3 spells CASSLALTPGTQYF. CDR3 bases: TGTGCCAGCAGCTTAGCGCTGACCCCAGGGACCCAGTACTTC.

This clone was observed once. The rearrangement links TRBV7-8 to TRBJ2-1; 8 bases are shared with TRBD2. CDR1 SGHVS and CDR2 FQNEAQ come from the germline V gene. The CDR3 extends over 15 amino acids. The V and J ends lost 6 bases and 3 bases, in that order; junction bases with no gene match: 7. The CDR3 loop is CASRYSGGFYNEQFF. CDR3 nucleotides: TGTGCCAGCAGATACAGCGGGGGCTTCTACAATGAGCAGTTCTTC.